Listed below are T cell receptor beta chains from one sample, sequenced in a study of tumor-infiltrating lymphocytes in primary liver carcinoma. Each CDR3 protein is one row after TCRdb ran MiXCR on the multiplex PCR reads. The profile shows about 120,000 distinct CDR3 sequences, roughly three fifths of them singletons. Input material: liver tumor tissue from sampling region 1. These receptors all come from a woman aged 55-69 years with primary liver carcinoma and hepatitis B virus infection. The CDR3 runs from the conserved cysteine through the conserved F or W. D genes are given only for firm matches. Size tells how often a clone was seen (once, few, many) or the class of an expanded clone, and some rows leave it out.

cdr3_length	v_call	clone_size	d_call	j_call	cdr3_aa	cdr3_nt
17	TRBV11-2	-	TRBD1	TRBJ1-1	CAISYRDRGYMNTKAFF	TGTGCCATCAGTTACCGGGACAGGGGGTACATGAACACTAAAGCTTTCTTT
18	TRBV13	-	-	TRBJ2-2	CASSLNRQTSRSTGELFF	TGTGCCAGCAGCTTAAATAGACAGACATCCCGAAGCACCGGGGAGCTGTTTTTT
14	TRBV29-1	many	TRBD1	TRBJ2-2	CSFRDRGDTGELFF	TGCAGCTTCCGGGACAGGGGGGACACCGGGGAGCTGTTTTTT
15	TRBV11-2	-	TRBD2	TRBJ2-3	CASSFGLVRTNTQYF	TGTGCCAGCAGCTTTGGACTAGTACGCACAAATACGCAGTATTTT
13	TRBV6-1	many	-	TRBJ1-1	CASMVSHSIEAFF	TGTGCCAGCATGGTTTCTCATTCGATTGAAGCTTTCTTT
15	TRBV29-1	many	TRBD2	TRBJ2-1	CSASGTSGRGYEQFF	TGCAGCGCCAGCGGGACTAGCGGGAGGGGGTATGAGCAGTTCTTC
12	TRBV11-2	-	-	TRBJ2-7	CASCLSGNEQCF	TGTGCCAGCTGCTTATCAGGGAACGAGCAGTGCTTC
14	TRBV2	-	-	TRBJ1-5	CASIGGYSNQPQHF	TGTGCCAGCATAGGGGGTTATAGCAATCAGCCCCAGCATTTT
18	TRBV11-2	-	-	TRBJ2-1	CASNLGSSARLQYNGQFF	TGTGCCAGCAACTTAGGTAGTAGCGCTAGACTTCAATACAATGGGCAGTTCTTC
12	TRBV11-3	once	-	TRBJ2-7	CASSPRLYEKYF	TGTGCCAGCAGCCCCCGCCTCTACGAAAAGTACTTC
14	TRBV11-2	once	-	TRBJ1-2	CVSSPWTPGSGYTF	TGTGTCAGCAGCCCTTGGACGCCTGGAAGTGGCTACACCTTC
17	TRBV7-8	-	TRBD1	TRBJ2-4	CASSLAGTGKIQNIQYF	TGTGCCAGCAGCTTAGCGGGGACAGGAAAAATTCAAAACATTCAGTACTTC
17	TRBV5-1	few	TRBD2	TRBJ2-5	CASSLKLAGGSQETQYF	TGCGCCAGCAGCTTAAAACTAGCGGGAGGATCGCAAGAGACCCAGTACTTC
19	TRBV11-2	-	TRBD2	TRBJ2-2	CASSPELGTSGMGTWELFF	TGTGCCAGCAGCCCCGAGCTCGGGACTAGTGGGATGGGGACCTGGGAGCTGTTTTTT
15	TRBV11-2	-	-	TRBJ1-2	CTSILGSGLGYGYTF	TGTACCAGCATCTTAGGTTCGGGGTTAGGCTATGGTTACACTTTC
14	TRBV6-5	many	TRBD2	TRBJ2-7	CASSQAGGPYEQYF	TGTGCCAGCAGCCAAGCGGGAGGGCCCTACGAGCAGTACTTC
12	TRBV29-1	-	-	TRBJ2-3	CIVDGEADTQYF	TGCATCGTTGACGGCGAAGCAGATACGCAGTATTTT
14	TRBV29-1	many	TRBD2	TRBJ2-1	CSVVGTRGANEQFF	TGCAGCGTTGTAGGGACTAGAGGGGCCAATGAGCAGTTCTTC
16	TRBV7-8	-	-	TRBJ2-1	CASRTSWVGSYNEQFF	TGTGCCAGCAGGACCAGCTGGGTAGGGTCCTACAATGAGCAGTTCTTC